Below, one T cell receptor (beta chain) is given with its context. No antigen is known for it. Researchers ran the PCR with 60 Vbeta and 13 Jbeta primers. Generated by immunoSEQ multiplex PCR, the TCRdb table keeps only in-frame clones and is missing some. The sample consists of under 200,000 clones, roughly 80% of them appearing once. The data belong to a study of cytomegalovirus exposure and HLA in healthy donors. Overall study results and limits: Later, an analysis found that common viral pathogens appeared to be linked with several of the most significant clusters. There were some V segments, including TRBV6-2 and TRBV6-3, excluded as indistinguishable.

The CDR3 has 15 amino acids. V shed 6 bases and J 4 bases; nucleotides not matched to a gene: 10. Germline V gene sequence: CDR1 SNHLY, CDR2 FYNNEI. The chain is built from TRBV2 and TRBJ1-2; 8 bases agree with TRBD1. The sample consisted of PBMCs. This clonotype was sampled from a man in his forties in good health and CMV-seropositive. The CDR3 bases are TGTGCCAGCAGAGCACCGGACAGGGTTCCCTATGGCTACACCTTC. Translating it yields CASRAPDRVPYGYTF.